These 15 T cell receptor beta chains originate from one sample sequenced in a study of cytomegalovirus exposure and HLA in healthy donors. Primers: 60 Vbeta forward and 13 Jbeta reverse. Clones were read by immunoSEQ multiplex PCR, and TCRdb kept only the in-frame ones, dropping some. The sample records tens of thousands of clones, 64% being singletons. The sequencing input was PBMCs. The source of these receptors is a human donor in good health.

The chain couples TRBV5-1 to TRBJ2-7; TRBD2 aligns across 12 bases. Germline trimming cut 1 base from V and 2 bases from J; bases unmatched to any gene: 10. CDR3 size: 18 residues. Germline assignment: CDR1 SGHRS and CDR2 YFSETQ. The DNA for the CDR3 is TGCGCCAGCAGCTTGCGAACTAGCGGGGGGAACCCTCCCTACGAGCAGTACTTC. This translates into CASSLRTSGGNPPYEQYF. Looking up the rest from reference TRBV5-1 and TRBJ2-7 gives the full variable domain: KAGVTQTPRYLIKTRGQQVTLSCSPISGHRSVSWYQQTPGQGLQFLFEYFSETQRNKGNFPGRFSGRQFSNSRSEMNVSTLELGDSALYLCASSLRTSGGNPPYEQYFGPGTRLTVT.

This sequence joins TRBV9 and TRBJ2-1; 14 nucleotides match TRBD2. Germline V gene lookup returns CDR1 SGDLS and CDR2 YYNGEE. The CDR3 extends over 17 amino acids. V lost 3 bases, J lost 3 bases, and 5 bases stayed unmatched. The CDR3 DNA is TGTGCCAGCAGCGACTGGACTAGCGGGGGGATCTACAATGAGCAGTTCTTC. It is translated as CASSDWTSGGIYNEQFF.

This chain uses TRBV11-3 with TRBJ2-3; no reliable D call. The CDR3 totals 16 residues. Germline CDR1 and CDR2: SGHNT and YENEEA. Trimming stripped 5 bases from V and 2 bases from J, with 17 bases between. The CDR3 coding sequence is TGTGCCAGCAGCCCCCGCGGTGTTTCCCCCACAGATACGCAGTATTTT. Protein sequence: CASSPRGVSPTDTQYF.

The chain recombines TRBV29-1 with TRBJ1-3; the match to TRBD1 covers 8 bases. This CDR3 comprises 14 residues. The junction had 8 bases not matched to a gene; V was cut back by 4 bases and J by 6 bases. Germline V gene data show CDR1 as SQVTM and CDR2 as ANQGSEA. The DNA for the CDR3 is TGCAGCGTTGCACGGACAGGGTCGGCAAACACCATATATTTT. Its translation: CSVARTGSANTIYF.

This chain uses TRBV2 with TRBJ2-5; 7 bases are a match to TRBD1. The J call could be wrong; TRBJ2-7 is a better fit for the DNA end. Germline values: CDR1 SNHLY, CDR2 FYNNEI. The CDR3 is made up of 13 amino acids. The CDR3 loop reads CASSIQGIHEQYF. CDR3 DNA sequence: TGTGCCAGCAGTATACAGGGGATCCACGAGCAGTACTTC.

This rearrangement joins TRBV18 to TRBJ1-1; D is possibly TRBD1 (6 bases). The germline gives CDR1 KGHSH, CDR2 LQKENI. The CDR3 length is 14 residues. Trimming took 6 bases from V and 0 from J, leaving 11 bases between them. Here the CDR3 reads CASSQDRMNTEAFF. CDR3 coding DNA: TGTGCCAGCTCCCAAGACAGGATGAACACTGAAGCTTTCTTT.

The rearrangement links TRBV30 to TRBJ1-1; 7 nucleotides match TRBD1. This CDR3 is built from 15 residues. V trimming: 2 bases; J trimming: 4 bases; junction bases outside the gene matches: 10. Germline V gene lookup returns CDR1 GTSNPN and CDR2 SVGIG (reference sequence). In DNA, the CDR3 is TGTGCCTGGAGTATGCGTTCCCAGGGGGGCACTGAAGCTTTCTTT. Its translation: CAWSMRSQGGTEAFF.

The chain couples TRBV7-2 to TRBJ1-2; 7 bases are shared with TRBD1. CDR1 is SGHTA, CDR2 FQGNSA, per germline. The CDR3 covers 15 residues. V was clipped by 5 bases and J by 8 bases; unmatched bases: 14. The CDR3: CASSLGGGALSGYTF. The CDR3 coding sequence is TGTGCCAGCAGCCTAGGAGGGGGCGCGTTGTCCGGCTACACCTTC. Looking up the rest from reference TRBV7-2 and TRBJ1-2 gives the full variable domain: GAGVSQSPSNKVTEKGKDVELRCDPISGHTALYWYRQSLGQGLEFLIYFQGNSAPDKSGLPSDRFSAERTGGSVSTLTIQRTQQEDSAVYLCASSLGGGALSGYTFGSGTRLTVV.

The J gene is TRBJ1-2, the V gene TRBV2; weak D call: TRBD1 (6 bases). CDR3 length: 12 amino acids. Trimming pared 6 bases from V and 7 bases from J, leaving 12 bases between. From germline, CDR1 is SNHLY and CDR2 FYNNEI. This chain's CDR3 is CASSIGTLGYTF. Here the CDR3 DNA reads TGTGCCAGCAGCATTGGGACACTTGGCTACACCTTC.

The V call is TRBV19, the J call TRBJ2-2; a weak D match, TRBD2 (6 bases). V lost 3 bases and J 6 bases, leaving 11 bases between the germline ends. Germline V lookup: CDR1 LNHDA, CDR2 SQIVND (reference sequence). The CDR3 consists of 14 residues. CDR3 nucleotides: TGTGCCAGTAGTATTAGCGGACGAGCCGGGGAGCTGTTTTTT. Its translation: CASSISGRAGELFF.

This clone has just one count. J is TRBJ2-2 and V is TRBV30; D is ambiguous. In germline, CDR1 is GTSNPN, CDR2 SVGIG (reference sequence). Trimming left V 4 bases short and J 3 bases short, with 12 bases between. The CDR3 is made up of 14 amino acids. CDR3 DNA sequence: TGTGCCTGGAAGTCTACCCGTTACACCGGGGAGCTGTTTTTT. This gives the protein CAWKSTRYTGELFF.

V gene TRBV6-6 combines with J gene TRBJ1-5, with 9 bases that match TRBD1. Germline trimming cut 5 bases from V and 4 bases from J; bases unmatched to any gene: 3. Germline CDR1 MNHNY, CDR2 SVGAGI (reference sequence). This CDR3 contains 14 residues. CDR3 protein: CASSKGQGNQPQHF. CDR3 DNA sequence: TGTGCCAGCAGTAAGGGACAGGGAAATCAGCCCCAGCATTTT.

This chain uses TRBV5-6 with TRBJ2-6, with 11 bases fitting TRBD1. Germline trimming cut 3 bases from V and 1 base from J; bases unmatched to any gene: 6. The CDR3 loop spans 18 amino acids. CDR1 is SGHDT and CDR2 is YYEEEE in the germline V gene. CDR3 bases: TGTGCCAGCAGCTCCCTGCGGGACAGGGGGTCTGGGGCCAACGTCCTGACTTTC. Translation gives CASSSLRDRGSGANVLTF. The full variable domain, with the rest looked up from reference TRBV5-6 and TRBJ2-6, is DAGVTQSPTHLIKTRGQQVTLRCSPKSGHDTVSWYQQALGQGPQFIFQYYEEEERQRGNFPDRFSGHQFPNYSSELNVNALLLGDSALYLCASSSLRDRGSGANVLTFGAGSRLTVL.

The chain carries TRBV10-3 and TRBJ1-2; a weak D match, TRBD1 (6 bases). Trimming removed 6 bases from V and 1 base from J, with 9 bases in between. Germline V lookup: CDR1 ENHRY, CDR2 SYGVKD. This CDR3 comprises 13 residues. Here the CDR3 reads CAIRRQDNYGYTF. CDR3 bases: TGTGCCATCAGAAGACAGGATAACTATGGCTACACCTTC.

V and J are TRBV5-5 and TRBJ2-1, with 9 bases fitting TRBD2. The V and J ends lost 0 bases and 4 bases, in that order; junction bases with no gene match: 2. This CDR3 spans 15 amino acids. From germline, CDR1 is SGHKS and CDR2 YYEKEE (reference sequence). In nucleotides, the CDR3 is TGTGCCAGCAGCTTGGTGGCGGGGGGGTACAATGAGCAGTTCTTC. As protein: CASSLVAGGYNEQFF.